The present entry profiles one T cell receptor (beta chain) with its context. Its specificity is unknown. These data come from a study of Ad26.COV2.S vaccination and SARS-CoV-2 variants. About the study: Ad26.COV2.S shots went into the muscle once or twice, 56 days apart. Study conclusions and caveats: An underestimation of total T cell responses may have resulted from the TCR breadth and depth analyses.

CDR1 is MNHNS, CDR2 SASEGT, per germline. V gave up 6 bases and J gave up 8 bases; unmatched junction bases: 6. CDR3 size: 13 residues. Specified treatment: some 20 received Ad26.COV2.S at low or high dose, single or two shots; 5 received placebo; per-sample allocation not given. Day 63 after the first injection of vaccine or placebo was the sampling time. The sample came from a Boston adult aged 18-55 years. Repertoires were generated with immunoSEQ multiplex PCR, while TCRdb's copy carries only in-frame clones and drops some. The data contain roughly 460,000 clones, 70% to 90% of them singletons. The sequences come from peripheral blood, collected in a trial of Ad26.COV2.S vaccine versus placebo. The TCR comes from a person aged 18-65 years who received the Ad26.COV2.S COVID-19 vaccine or a placebo. The V gene is TRBV6-1, the J gene TRBJ1-4, with 7 bases fitting TRBD1. The CDR3 is CASSSDREEKLFF. As DNA, the CDR3 is TGTGCCAGCAGCAGCGACAGGGAGGAAAAACTGTTTTTT.